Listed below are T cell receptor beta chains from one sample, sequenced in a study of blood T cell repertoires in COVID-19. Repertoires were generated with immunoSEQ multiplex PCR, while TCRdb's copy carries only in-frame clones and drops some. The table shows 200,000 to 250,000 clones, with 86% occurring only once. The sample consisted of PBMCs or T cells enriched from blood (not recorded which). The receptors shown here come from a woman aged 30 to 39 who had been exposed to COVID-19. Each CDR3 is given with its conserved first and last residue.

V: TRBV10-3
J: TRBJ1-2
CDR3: CAISPGPTKRGKFYGYTF

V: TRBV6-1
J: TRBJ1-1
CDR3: CASSEPLLQGANTEAFF

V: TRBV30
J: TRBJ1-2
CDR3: CAWGDRGINGYTF

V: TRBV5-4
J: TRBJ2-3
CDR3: CASSLGGGGVSTDTQYF

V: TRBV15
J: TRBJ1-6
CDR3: CATSFIRSSEPLHF

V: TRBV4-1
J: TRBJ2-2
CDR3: CASRTGLAGEGGELFF

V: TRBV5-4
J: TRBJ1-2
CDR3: CASSLDRTNYGYTF

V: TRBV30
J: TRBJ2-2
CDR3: CAWTSTGTGELFF

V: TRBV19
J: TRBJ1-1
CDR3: CASRVRTNTEAFF

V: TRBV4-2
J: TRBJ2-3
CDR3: CASSQKQGLAGGATDTQYF

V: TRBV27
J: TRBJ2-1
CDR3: CASSPSYGRSGNEQFF

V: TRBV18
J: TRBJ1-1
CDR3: CASSLYRGNTEAFF

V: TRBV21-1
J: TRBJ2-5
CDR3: CASSYRGPPTKPSGGSETQYF

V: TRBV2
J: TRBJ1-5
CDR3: CASSGTLSNQPQHF

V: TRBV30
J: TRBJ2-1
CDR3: CAWTGTATNEQFF

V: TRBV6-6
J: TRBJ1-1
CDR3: CASSPSGTGIFGNTEAFF

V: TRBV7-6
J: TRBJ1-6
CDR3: CASSLSAGDSPLHF

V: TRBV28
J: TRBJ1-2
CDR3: CASSRNPITQGIYGYTF

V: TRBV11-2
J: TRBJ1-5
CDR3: CASSHTGGGQPQHF

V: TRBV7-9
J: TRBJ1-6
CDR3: CASSLVRAGASPLHF

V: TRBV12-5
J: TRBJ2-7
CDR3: CASGLVVARGYEQYF

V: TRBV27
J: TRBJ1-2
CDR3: CASSSTGGDARYYGYTF

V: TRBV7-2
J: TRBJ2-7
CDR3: CASNWPGTSNEQYF

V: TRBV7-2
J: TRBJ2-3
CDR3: CASSPPRAGPSTDTQYF

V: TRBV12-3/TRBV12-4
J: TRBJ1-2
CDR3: CASSRTGYGGYTF

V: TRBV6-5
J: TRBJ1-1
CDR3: CASSYPRQGGNTEAFF

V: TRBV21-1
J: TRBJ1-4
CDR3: CASSTPQGANEKLFF

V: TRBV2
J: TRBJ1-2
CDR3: CASTWTPTEDYGYTF

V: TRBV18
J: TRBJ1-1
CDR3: CASSAGLNTEAFF